The present entry profiles one T cell receptor beta chain with its context. Its matching antigen is unknown. TCRdb's copy holds only in-frame clones and misses some; the assay was immunoSEQ multiplex PCR. Of approximately 47,000 clones listed, 76% are singletons. This sample was taken from a study of vaccination effects on CD4 cells after COVID-19. For the study at large: Pools of viral peptides were used by the ViraFEST assay to expand antigen-specific CD4+ T cells ahead of sequencing.

Study-level results: Marked clonal contraction of both clone types appeared late after vaccination.

After about 10 days in culture, the CD4+ T cells were isolated. The person acquired a PCR-confirmed SARS-CoV-2 infection between March and December 2020. CDR3 length: 15 residues. From germline, CDR1 is SGHVS and CDR2 FNYEAQ. The V and J ends lost 1 base and 6 bases respectively, with 14 bases between them. This material consisted of CD4+ T cells from PBMCs cultured without peptide, taken before COVID-19 vaccination. The V and J genes are TRBV7-6 and TRBJ2-3; a weak D match, TRBD2 (5 bases). This sequence originates from a human donor who had a prior SARS-CoV-2 infection. The CDR3 here is CASSLEDSIWDTQYF. CDR3 coding DNA: TGTGCCAGCAGCTTAGAGGACTCCATATGGGATACGCAGTATTTT.